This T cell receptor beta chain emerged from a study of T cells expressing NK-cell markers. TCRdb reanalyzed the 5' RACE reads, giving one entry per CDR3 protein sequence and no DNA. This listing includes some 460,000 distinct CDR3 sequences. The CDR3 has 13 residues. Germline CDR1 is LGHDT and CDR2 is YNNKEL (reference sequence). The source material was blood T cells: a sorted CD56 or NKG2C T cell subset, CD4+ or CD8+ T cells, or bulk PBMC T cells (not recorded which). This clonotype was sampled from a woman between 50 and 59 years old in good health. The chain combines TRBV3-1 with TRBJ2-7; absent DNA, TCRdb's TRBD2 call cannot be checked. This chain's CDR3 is CASSREGLYEQYF.